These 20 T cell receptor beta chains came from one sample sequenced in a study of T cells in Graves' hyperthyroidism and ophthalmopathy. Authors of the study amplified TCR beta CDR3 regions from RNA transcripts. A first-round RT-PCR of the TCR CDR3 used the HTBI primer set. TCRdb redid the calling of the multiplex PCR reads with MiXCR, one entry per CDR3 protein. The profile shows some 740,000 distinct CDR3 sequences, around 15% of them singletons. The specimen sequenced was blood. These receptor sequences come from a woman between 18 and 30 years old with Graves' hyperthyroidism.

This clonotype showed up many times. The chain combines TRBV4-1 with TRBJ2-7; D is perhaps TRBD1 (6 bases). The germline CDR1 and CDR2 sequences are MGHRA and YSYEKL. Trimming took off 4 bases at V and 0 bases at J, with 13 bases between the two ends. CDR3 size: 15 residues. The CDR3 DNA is TGCGCCAGCAGCCTTTATACAGGGCACTCCTACGAGCAGTACTTC. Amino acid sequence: CASSLYTGHSYEQYF.

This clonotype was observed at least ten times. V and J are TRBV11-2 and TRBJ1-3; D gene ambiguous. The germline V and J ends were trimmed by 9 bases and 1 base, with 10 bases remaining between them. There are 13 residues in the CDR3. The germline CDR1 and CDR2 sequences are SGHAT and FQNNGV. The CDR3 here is CASGGLSGNTIYF. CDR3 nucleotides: TGTGCCAGTGGCGGGCTTTCTGGAAACACCATATATTTT.

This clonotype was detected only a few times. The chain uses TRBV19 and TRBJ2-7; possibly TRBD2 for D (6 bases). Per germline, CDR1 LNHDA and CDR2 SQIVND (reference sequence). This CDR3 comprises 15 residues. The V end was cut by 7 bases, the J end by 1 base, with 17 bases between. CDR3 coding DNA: TGTGCCAGTACGAAACGGCGGGACTCTTCCTACGAGCAGTACTTC. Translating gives CASTKRRDSSYEQYF.

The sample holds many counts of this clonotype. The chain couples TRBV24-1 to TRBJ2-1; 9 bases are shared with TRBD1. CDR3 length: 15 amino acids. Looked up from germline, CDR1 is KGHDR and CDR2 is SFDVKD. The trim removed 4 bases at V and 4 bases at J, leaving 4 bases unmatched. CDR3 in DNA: TGTGCCACCAGTGAGCACGGGACAGGGTACAATGAGCAGTTCTTC. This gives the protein CATSEHGTGYNEQFF.

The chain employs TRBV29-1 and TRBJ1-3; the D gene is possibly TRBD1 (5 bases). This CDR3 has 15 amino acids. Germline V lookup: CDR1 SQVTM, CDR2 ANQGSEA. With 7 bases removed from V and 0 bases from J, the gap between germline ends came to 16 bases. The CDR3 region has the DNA TGCAGCGCCGTCGGGGCGCCGAACTCTGGAAACACCATATATTTT. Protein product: CSAVGAPNSGNTIYF.

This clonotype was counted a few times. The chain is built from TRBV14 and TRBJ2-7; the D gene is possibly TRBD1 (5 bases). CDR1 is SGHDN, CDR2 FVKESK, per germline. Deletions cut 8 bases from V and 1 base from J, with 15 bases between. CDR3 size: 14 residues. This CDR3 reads CASSGRGRSYEQYF. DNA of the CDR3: TGTGCCAGCTCTGGTAGGGGCCGATCCTACGAGCAGTACTTC.

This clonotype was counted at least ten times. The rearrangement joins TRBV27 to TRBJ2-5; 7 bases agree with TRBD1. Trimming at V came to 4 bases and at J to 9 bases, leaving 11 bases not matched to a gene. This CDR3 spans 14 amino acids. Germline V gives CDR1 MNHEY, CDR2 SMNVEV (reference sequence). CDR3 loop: CASSWGTAGSAQYF. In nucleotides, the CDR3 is TGTGCCAGCAGTTGGGGGACAGCCGGGTCGGCCCAGTACTTC.

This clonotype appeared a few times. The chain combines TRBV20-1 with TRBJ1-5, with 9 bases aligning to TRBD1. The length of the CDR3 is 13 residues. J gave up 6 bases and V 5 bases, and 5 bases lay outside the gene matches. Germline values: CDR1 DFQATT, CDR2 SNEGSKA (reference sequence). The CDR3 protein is CSAPDRGRQPQHF. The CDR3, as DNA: TGCAGTGCTCCGGACAGGGGTCGTCAGCCCCAGCATTTT.

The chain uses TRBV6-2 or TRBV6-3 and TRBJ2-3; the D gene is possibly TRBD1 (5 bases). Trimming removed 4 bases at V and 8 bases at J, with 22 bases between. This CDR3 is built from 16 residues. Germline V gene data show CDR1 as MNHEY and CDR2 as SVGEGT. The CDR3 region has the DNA TGTGCCAGCAGTTCCCGACCCCCAGGGCCTGGCCTTACGCAGTATTTT. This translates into CASSSRPPGPGLTQYF.

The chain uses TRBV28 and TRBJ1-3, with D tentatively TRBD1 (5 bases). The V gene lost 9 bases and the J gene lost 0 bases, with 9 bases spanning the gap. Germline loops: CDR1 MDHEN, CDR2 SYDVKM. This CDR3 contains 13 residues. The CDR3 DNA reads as TGTGCCAGACTGGGGGACTCTGGAAACACCATATATTTT. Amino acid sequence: CARLGDSGNTIYF. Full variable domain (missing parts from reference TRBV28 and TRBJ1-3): DVKVTQSSRYLVKRTGEKVFLECVQDMDHENMFWYRQDPGLGLRLIYFSYDVKMKEKGDIPEGYSVSREKKERFSLILESASTNQTSMYLCARLGDSGNTIYFGEGSWLTVV.

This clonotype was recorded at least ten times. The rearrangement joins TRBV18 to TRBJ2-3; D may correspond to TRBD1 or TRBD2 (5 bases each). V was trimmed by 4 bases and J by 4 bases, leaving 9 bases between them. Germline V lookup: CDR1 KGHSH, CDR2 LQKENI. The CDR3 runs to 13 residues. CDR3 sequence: CASSQGTADTQYF. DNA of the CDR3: TGTGCCAGCTCACAGGGGACCGCAGATACGCAGTATTTT. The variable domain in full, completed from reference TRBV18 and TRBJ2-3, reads NAGVMQNPRHLVRRRGQEARLRCSPMKGHSHVYWYRQLPEEGLKFMVYLQKENIIDESGMPKERFSAEFPKEGPSILRIQQVVRGDSAAYFCASSQGTADTQYFGPGTRLTVL.

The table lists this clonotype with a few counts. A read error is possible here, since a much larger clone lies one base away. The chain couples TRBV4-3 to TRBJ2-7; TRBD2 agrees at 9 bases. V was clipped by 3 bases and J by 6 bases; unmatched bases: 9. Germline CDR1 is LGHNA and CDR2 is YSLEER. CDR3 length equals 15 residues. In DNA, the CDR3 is TGCGCCAGCAGCCAGGGGCTAGCGGGAAGGTGCGAGCAGTACTTC. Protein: CASSQGLAGRCEQYF.

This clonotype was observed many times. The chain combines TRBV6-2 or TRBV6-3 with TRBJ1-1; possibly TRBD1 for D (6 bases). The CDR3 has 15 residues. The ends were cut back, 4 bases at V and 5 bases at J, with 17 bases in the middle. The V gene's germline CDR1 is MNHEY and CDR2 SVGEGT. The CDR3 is CASSSFQGRLTEAFF. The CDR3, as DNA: TGTGCCAGCAGTTCCTTCCAGGGGCGCCTGACTGAAGCTTTCTTT.

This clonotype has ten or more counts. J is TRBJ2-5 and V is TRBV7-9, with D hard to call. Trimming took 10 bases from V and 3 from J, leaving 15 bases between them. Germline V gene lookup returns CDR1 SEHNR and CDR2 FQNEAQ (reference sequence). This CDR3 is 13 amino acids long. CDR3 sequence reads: CATLKVGEETQYF. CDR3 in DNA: TGTGCCACCCTCAAGGTTGGGGAAGAGACCCAGTACTTC.

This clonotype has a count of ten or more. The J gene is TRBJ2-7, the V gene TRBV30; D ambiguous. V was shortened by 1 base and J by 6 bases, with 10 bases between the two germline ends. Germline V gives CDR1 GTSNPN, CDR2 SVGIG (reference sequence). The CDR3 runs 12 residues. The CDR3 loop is CAWSEKPGEQYF. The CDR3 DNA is TGTGCCTGGAGTGAAAAACCCGGCGAGCAGTACTTC.

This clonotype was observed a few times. DNA for the CDR3: TGTGCCAGCAGCTCAGGGGGACTAGCTGTTAACTACAATGAGCAGTTCTTC. Translation gives CASSSGGLAVNYNEQFF. The chain couples TRBV5-4 to TRBJ2-1, with 9 bases lining up with TRBD2. The ends lost 3 bases at V and 3 bases at J; junction bases unmatched: 10. Germline V lookup: CDR1 SGHNT, CDR2 YYREEE (reference sequence). The CDR3 has 17 amino acids.

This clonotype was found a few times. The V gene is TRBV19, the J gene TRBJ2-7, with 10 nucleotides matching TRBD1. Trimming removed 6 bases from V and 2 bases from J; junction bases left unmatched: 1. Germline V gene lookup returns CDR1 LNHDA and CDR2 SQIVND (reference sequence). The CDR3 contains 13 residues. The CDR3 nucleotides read TGTGCCAGTAGGACAGGGGGCGCCTACGAGCAGTACTTC. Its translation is CASRTGGAYEQYF.

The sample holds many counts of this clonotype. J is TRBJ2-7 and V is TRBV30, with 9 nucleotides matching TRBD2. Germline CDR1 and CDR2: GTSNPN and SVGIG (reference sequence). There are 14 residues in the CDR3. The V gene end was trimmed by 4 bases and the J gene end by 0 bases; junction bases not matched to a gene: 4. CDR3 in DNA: TGTGCCTGGACGCGGGGGGGGAGCTCCTACGAGCAGTACTTC. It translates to CAWTRGGSSYEQYF.

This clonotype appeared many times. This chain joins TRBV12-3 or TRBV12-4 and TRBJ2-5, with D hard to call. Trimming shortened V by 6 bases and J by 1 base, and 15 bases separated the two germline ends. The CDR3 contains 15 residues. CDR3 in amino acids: CASSASRASQETQYF. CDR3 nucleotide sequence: TGTGCCAGCAGCGCATCTAGGGCTAGCCAAGAGACCCAGTACTTC.

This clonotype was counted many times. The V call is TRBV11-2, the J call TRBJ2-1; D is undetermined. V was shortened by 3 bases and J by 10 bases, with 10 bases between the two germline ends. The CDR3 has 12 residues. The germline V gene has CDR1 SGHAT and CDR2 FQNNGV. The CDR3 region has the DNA TGTGCCAGCAGCTTTCCAAGGGTGGAGCAGTTCTTC. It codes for CASSFPRVEQFF.